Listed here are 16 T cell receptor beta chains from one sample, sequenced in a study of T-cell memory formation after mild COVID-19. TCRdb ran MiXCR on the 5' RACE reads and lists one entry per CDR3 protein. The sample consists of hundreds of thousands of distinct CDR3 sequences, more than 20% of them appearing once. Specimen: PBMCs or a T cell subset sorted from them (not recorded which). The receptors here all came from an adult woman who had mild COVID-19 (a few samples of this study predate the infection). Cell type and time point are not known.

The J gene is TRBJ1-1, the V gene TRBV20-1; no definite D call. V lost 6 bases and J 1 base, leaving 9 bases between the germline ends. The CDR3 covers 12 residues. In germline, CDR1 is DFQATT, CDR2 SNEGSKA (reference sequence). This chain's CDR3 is CSAPGRNTEAFF. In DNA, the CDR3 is TGCAGTGCCCCGGGCAGGAACACTGAAGCTTTCTTT.

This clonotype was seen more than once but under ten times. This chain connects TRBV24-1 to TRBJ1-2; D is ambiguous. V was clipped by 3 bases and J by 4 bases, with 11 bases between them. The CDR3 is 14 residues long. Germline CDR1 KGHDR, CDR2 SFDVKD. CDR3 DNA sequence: TGTGCCACCAGTGATCCCCCTCGAGTCTATGGCTACACCTTC. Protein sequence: CATSDPPRVYGYTF.

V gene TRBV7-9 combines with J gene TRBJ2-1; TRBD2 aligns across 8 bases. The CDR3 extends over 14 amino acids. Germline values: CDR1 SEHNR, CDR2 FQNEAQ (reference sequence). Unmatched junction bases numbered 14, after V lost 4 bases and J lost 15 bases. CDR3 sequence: CASSSQPARGGLFF. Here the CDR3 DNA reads TGTGCCAGCAGCTCCCAGCCAGCACGGGGGGGGTTGTTCTTC.

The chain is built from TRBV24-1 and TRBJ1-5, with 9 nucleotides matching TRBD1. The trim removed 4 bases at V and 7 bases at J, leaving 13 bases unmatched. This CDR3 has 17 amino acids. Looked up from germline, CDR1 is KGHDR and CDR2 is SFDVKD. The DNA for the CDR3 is TGTGCCACCAGTGAGGCCGGGGGGGGACAGGGCGGGCAGCCCCAGCATTTT. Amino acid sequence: CATSEAGGGQGGQPQHF.

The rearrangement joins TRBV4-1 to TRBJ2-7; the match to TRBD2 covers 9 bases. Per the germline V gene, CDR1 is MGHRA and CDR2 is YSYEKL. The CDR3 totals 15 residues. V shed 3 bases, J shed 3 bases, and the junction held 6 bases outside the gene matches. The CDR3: CASSQLTSGVYEQYF. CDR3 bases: TGCGCCAGCAGCCAGCTGACTAGCGGTGTCTACGAGCAGTACTTC.

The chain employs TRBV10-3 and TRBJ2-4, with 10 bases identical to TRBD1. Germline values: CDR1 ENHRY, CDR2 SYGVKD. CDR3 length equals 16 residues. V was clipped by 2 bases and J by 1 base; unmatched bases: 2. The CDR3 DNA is TGTGCCATCAGTGAGCAGGGACAGGGGGCCAAAAACATTCAGTACTTC. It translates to CAISEQGQGAKNIQYF.

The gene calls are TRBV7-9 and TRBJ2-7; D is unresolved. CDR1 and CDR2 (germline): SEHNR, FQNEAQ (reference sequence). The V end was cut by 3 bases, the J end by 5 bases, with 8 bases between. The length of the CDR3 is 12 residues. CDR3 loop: CASSFSGHEQYF. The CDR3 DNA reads TGTGCCAGCAGCTTTTCGGGCCACGAGCAGTACTTC.

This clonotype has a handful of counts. CDR3 loop: CASSLSGVTDTQYF. The CDR3 DNA sequence: TGTGCCAGCAGTTTATCGGGGGTCACAGATACGCAGTATTTT. The chain carries TRBV12-3 or TRBV12-4 and TRBJ2-3; a possible D gene is TRBD2 (6 bases). The CDR3 spans 14 residues. The germline V and J ends were trimmed by 2 bases and 2 bases, with 8 bases remaining between them.

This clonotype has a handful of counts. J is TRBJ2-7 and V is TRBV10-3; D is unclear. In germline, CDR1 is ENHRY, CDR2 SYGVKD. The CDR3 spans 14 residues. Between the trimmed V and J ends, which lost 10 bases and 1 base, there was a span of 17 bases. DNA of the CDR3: TGTGCCAGCAAGGAGTCCTCTATATCCTACGAGCAGTACTTC. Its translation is CASKESSISYEQYF.

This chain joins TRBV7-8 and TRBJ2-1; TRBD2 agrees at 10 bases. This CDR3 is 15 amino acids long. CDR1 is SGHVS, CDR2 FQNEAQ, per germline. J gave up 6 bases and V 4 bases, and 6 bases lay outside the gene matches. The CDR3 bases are TGTGCCAGCAGCTACCAAGCGGGAGGGAGCAATGAGCAGTTCTTC. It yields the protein CASSYQAGGSNEQFF.

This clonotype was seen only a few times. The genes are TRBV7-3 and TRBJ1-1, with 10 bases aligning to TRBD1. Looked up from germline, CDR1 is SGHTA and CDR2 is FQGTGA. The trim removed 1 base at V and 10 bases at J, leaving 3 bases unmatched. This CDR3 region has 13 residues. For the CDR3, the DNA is TGTGCCAGCAGCTTAAGGACAGGGGGGAGAGCTTTCTTT. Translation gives CASSLRTGGRAFF.

CDR3 region: CASSFRGGQSEQFF. The CDR3 DNA reads TGTGCCAGCAGTTTCAGAGGTGGGCAGTCCGAGCAGTTCTTC. The chain combines TRBV12-3 or TRBV12-4 with TRBJ2-1; D gene ambiguous. The CDR3 totals 14 residues. The V end lost 3 bases, the J end lost 10 bases, and 16 bases lay between the germline ends.

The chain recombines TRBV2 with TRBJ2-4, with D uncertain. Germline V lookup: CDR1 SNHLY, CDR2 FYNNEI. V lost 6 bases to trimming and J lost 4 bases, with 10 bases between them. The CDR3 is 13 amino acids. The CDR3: CASSPIGKNIQYF. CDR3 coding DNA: TGTGCCAGCAGCCCCATCGGGAAAAACATTCAGTACTTC. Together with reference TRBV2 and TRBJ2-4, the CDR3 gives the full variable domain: EPEVTQTPSHQVTQMGQEVILRCVPISNHLYFYWYRQILGQKVEFLVSFYNNEISEKSEIFDDQFSVERPDGSNFTLKIRSTKLEDSAMYFCASSPIGKNIQYFGAGTRLSVL.

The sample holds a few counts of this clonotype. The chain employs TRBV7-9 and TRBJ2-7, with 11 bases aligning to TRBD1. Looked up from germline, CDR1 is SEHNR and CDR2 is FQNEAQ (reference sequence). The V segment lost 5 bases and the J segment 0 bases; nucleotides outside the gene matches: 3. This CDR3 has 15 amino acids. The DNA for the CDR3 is TGTGCCAGCAGCCGGGGACAGGGGGTCTCCTACGAGCAGTACTTC. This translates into CASSRGQGVSYEQYF.

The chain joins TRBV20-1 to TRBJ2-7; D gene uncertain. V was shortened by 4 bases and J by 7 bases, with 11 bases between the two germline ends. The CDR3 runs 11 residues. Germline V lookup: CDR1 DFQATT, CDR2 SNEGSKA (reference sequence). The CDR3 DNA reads TGCAGTGCTACCACCGAGGCAGAGCAGTACTTC. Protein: CSATTEAEQYF.

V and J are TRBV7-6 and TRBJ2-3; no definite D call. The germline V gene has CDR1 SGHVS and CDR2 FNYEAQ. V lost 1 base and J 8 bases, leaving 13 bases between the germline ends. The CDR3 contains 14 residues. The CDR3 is CASSLEGSPATQYF. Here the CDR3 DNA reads TGTGCCAGCAGCTTAGAAGGATCCCCTGCTACGCAGTATTTT.